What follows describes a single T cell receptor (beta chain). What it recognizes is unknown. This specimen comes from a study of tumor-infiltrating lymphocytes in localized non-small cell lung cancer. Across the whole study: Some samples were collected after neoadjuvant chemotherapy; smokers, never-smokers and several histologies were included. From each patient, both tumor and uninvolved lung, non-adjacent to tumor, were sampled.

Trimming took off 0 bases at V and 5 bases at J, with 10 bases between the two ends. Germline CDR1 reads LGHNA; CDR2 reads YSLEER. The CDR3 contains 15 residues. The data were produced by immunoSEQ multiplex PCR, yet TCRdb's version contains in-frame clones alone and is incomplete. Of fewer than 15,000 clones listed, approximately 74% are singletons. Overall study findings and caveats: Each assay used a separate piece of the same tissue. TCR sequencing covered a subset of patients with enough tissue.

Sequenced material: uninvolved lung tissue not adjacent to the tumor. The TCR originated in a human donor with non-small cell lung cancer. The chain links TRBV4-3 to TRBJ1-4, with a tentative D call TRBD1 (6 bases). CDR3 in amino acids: CASSQEYRVNEKLFF. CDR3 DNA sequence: TGCGCCAGCAGCCAAGAGTACAGGGTGAATGAAAAACTGTTTTTT.